A single sample gave rise to the 15 T cell receptor beta chains below, sequenced in a study of blood T cells in healthy people across ages. The authors ran a second PCR of roughly 7 to 11 cycles using a sample-barcoded 5' primer and a J-beta primer mix. TCRdb redid the calling of the 5' RACE reads with MiXCR, one entry per CDR3 protein. This sample yields 730,000 or so distinct CDR3 sequences, of which 35% to 50% are seen a single time; around 30% belongs to the top ten. The sample consisted of blood. Receptor source: a man older than 75 in good health.

The chain joins TRBV20-1 to TRBJ2-3; TRBD1 matches 9 bases. The CDR3 is 13 amino acids. The germline CDR1 and CDR2 sequences are DFQATT and SNEGSKA (reference sequence). The chain's CDR3 is CGVSTGGSDTQYF. The CDR3 DNA follows: TGCGGTGTTAGCACAGGGGGCTCGGATACGCAGTATTTT.

This clonotype has a count of ten or more. The V call is TRBV7-2, the J call TRBJ2-5, with D unresolved. Germline values: CDR1 SGHTA, CDR2 FQGNSA. This CDR3 region has 15 residues. V was clipped by 5 bases and J by 2 bases, with 15 bases between them. DNA for the CDR3: TGTGCCAGCAGCCCACGTGGCACAGTACAAGAGACCCAGTACTTC. It is translated as CASSPRGTVQETQYF.

This clonotype was seen only a few times. CDR3 sequence (DNA): TGTGCCAGCAAGACTAGCGGGCACAATGAGCAGTTCTTC. It specifies CASKTSGHNEQFF. This chain connects TRBV11-3 to TRBJ2-1; 10 positions match TRBD2. V was clipped by 7 bases and J by 5 bases; unmatched bases: 2. CDR3 length: 13 residues. The V gene's germline CDR1 is SGHNT and CDR2 YENEEA.

This chain joins TRBV27 and TRBJ1-1; possible D gene TRBD1, 6 bases. Trimming cost V 1 base and J 10 bases, with 13 bases left between them. This CDR3 contains 13 residues. CDR1 is MNHEY and CDR2 is SMNVEV in the germline V gene (reference sequence). CDR3 sequence (DNA): TGTGCCAGCAGTTTATATTCGACAGGTGGAGCTTTCTTT. It specifies CASSLYSTGGAFF.

This clonotype was counted a few times. The V and J genes are TRBV7-2 and TRBJ2-4, with a weak D call TRBD1 (5 bases). Germline V lookup: CDR1 SGHTA, CDR2 FQGNSA. The CDR3 runs 12 residues. The germline V and J ends were trimmed by 4 bases and 9 bases, with 10 bases remaining between them. CDR3 DNA sequence: TGTGCCAGCAGCTGGTATCAGGGCATTCAGTACTTC. This codes for CASSWYQGIQYF. Full variable domain (missing parts from reference TRBV7-2 and TRBJ2-4): GAGVSQSPSNKVTEKGKDVELRCDPISGHTALYWYRQSLGQGLEFLIYFQGNSAPDKSGLPSDRFSAERTGGSVSTLTIQRTQQEDSAVYLCASSWYQGIQYFGAGTRLSVL.

The chain couples TRBV6-5 to TRBJ2-5; tentative D call: TRBD1 (5 bases). Germline V gives CDR1 MNHEY, CDR2 SVGAGI. The CDR3 is 17 amino acids. V was pared by 0 bases and J by 4 bases, with 18 bases between. CDR3 bases: TGTGCCAGCAGTTACTCGAAGATGTCTACAAGGGGAGAGACCCAGTACTTC. Amino acid sequence: CASSYSKMSTRGETQYF.

Only a few counts were recorded for this clonotype. For the CDR3, the DNA is TGTGCCAGCAGCTTAGAAGGGACAGAGTACAATGAGCAGTTCTTC. Translation: CASSLEGTEYNEQFF. The V gene is TRBV11-1, the J gene TRBJ2-1; 7 nucleotides line up with TRBD1. Trimming removed 1 base from V and 4 bases from J; junction bases left unmatched: 4. The CDR3 covers 15 residues. Germline assignment: CDR1 SGHAT and CDR2 FQDESV (reference sequence).

The V and J genes are TRBV5-1 and TRBJ2-6; D possibly corresponds to TRBD2 (6 bases). Trimming stripped 2 bases from V and 1 base from J, with 13 bases between. CDR3 length: 17 amino acids. CDR1 is SGHRS and CDR2 is YFSETQ in the germline V gene. CDR3 amino acids: CASSFGGAKSGANVLTF. Written as DNA, the CDR3 is TGCGCCAGCAGCTTTGGCGGGGCGAAATCTGGGGCCAACGTCCTGACTTTC. The variable domain in full, with the rest retrieved from reference TRBV5-1 and TRBJ2-6, is KAGVTQTPRYLIKTRGQQVTLSCSPISGHRSVSWYQQTPGQGLQFLFEYFSETQRNKGNFPGRFSGRQFSNSRSEMNVSTLELGDSALYLCASSFGGAKSGANVLTFGAGSRLTVL.

On this clonotype itself: The CDR3 end shows no conserved phenylalanine or tryptophan, and so a read error is likely. J is TRBJ2-7 and V is TRBV20-1; D is possibly TRBD1 (5 bases). The ends were cut back, 6 bases at V and 0 bases at J, with 12 bases in the middle. The germline V gene encodes CDR1 DFQATT and CDR2 SNEGSKA (reference sequence). CDR3 length: 13 residues. This chain's CDR3 is CSASTASSYEQYL. In DNA form, the CDR3 reads TGCAGTGCCTCGACAGCGAGCTCCTACGAGCAGTACCTC.

The V gene is TRBV12-5, the J gene TRBJ2-5, with 8 bases lining up with TRBD1. Germline CDR1 reads LGHNT; CDR2 reads FRNRAP. The CDR3 is 14 residues long. J gave up 3 bases and V 5 bases, and 5 bases lay outside the gene matches. CDR3 bases: TGTGCTAGTGGTAACCCGGACAGGGAAGAGACCCAGTACTTC. This codes for CASGNPDREETQYF.

This clonotype was seen more than once but under ten times. J is TRBJ2-5 and V is TRBV4-2; D may correspond to TRBD1 or TRBD2 (5 bases each). This CDR3 comprises 17 residues. V lost 1 base and J lost 4, with 19 bases in between. Germline V gene data show CDR1 as LGHNA and CDR2 as YNFKEQ. In DNA form, the CDR3 reads TGTGCCAGCAGCCAAGCCCAGGGCAGGGCGGGTCGAGAGACCCAGTACTTC. Its protein is CASSQAQGRAGRETQYF.

This clonotype was seen only once. V usage is TRBV9 and J usage is TRBJ2-6; D may be TRBD1 or TRBD2 (5 bases each). The germline V and J ends were trimmed by 0 bases and 4 bases, with 8 bases remaining between them. The germline CDR1 and CDR2 sequences are SGDLS and YYNGEE. The CDR3 spans 15 residues. CDR3 sequence: CASSVEGTGANVLTF. In nucleotides, the CDR3 is TGTGCCAGCAGCGTAGAAGGGACCGGGGCCAACGTCCTGACTTTC. Combining the CDR3 with reference TRBV9 and TRBJ2-6 gives the whole variable domain DSGVTQTPKHLITATGQRVTLRCSPRSGDLSVYWYQQSLDQGLQFLIQYYNGEERAKGNILERFSAQQFPDLHSELNLSSLELGDSALYFCASSVEGTGANVLTFGAGSRLTVL.

In this sample, this clonotype turned up a few times. At one end the junction does not follow the germline gene, possibly because of a read error. The gene calls are TRBV6-5 and TRBJ2-1; 8 bases are shared with TRBD1. The germline V gene encodes CDR1 MNHEY and CDR2 SVGAGI. The CDR3 is 16 amino acids. Written as DNA, the CDR3 is TGCGCCAGCAGTTACTCTGGGACAGGAAAATACAATGAGCAGTTCTTC. Protein: CASSYSGTGKYNEQFF.

J is TRBJ1-5 and V is TRBV20-1; D is unresolved. The CDR3 sequence is 13 residues long. Trimming left V 4 bases short and J 3 bases short, with 10 bases between. Germline CDR1 reads DFQATT; CDR2 reads SNEGSKA (reference sequence). The CDR3, as DNA: TGCAGTGCTACTCGGGCAGTCAATCAGCCCCAGCATTTT. Its translation: CSATRAVNQPQHF.

This clonotype was counted between two and nine times. The chain recombines TRBV7-9 with TRBJ2-7, with 7 bases aligning to TRBD2. J lost 4 bases, V lost 1 base, and 7 bases had no gene match. Per the germline V gene, CDR1 is SEHNR and CDR2 is FQNEAQ (reference sequence). This CDR3 comprises 15 residues. The chain's CDR3 is CASSLEISGPYEQYF. In DNA, the CDR3 is TGTGCCAGCAGCTTAGAGATTAGCGGGCCGTACGAGCAGTACTTC.